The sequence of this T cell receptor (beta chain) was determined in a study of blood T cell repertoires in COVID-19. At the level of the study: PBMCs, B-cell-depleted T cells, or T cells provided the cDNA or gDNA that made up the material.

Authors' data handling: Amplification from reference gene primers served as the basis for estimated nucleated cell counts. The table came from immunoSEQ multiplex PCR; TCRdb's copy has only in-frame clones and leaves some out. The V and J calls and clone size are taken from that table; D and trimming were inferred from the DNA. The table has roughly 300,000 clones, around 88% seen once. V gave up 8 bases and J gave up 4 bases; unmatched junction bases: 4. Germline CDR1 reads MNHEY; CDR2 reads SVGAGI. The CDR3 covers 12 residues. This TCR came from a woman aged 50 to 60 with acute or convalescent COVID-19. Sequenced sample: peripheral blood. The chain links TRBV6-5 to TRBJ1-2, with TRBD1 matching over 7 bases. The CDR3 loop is CASSDRAYGYTF. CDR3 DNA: TGTGCCAGCTCAGACAGGGCCTATGGCTACACCTTC.